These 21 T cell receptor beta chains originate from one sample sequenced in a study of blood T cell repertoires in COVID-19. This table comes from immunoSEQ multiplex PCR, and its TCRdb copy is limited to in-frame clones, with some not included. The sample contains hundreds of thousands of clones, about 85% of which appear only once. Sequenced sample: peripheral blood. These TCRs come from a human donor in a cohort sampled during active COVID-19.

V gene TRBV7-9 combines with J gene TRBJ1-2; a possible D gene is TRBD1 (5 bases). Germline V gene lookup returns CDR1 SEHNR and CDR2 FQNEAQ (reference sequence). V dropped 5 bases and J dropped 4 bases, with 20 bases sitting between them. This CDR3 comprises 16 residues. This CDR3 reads CASSPWSSTAFYGYTF. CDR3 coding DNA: TGTGCCAGCAGCCCCTGGTCTTCGACAGCCTTCTATGGCTACACCTTC.

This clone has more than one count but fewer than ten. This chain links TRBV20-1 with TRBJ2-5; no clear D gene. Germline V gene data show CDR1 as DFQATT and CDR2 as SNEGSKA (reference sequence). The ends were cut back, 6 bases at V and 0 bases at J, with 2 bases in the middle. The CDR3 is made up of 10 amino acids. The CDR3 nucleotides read TGCAGTGCCTACCAAGAGACCCAGTACTTC. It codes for CSAYQETQYF.

The CDR3 loop is CASSLTSGRVARETQYF. The DNA for the CDR3 is TGTGCCAGCAGTTTGACTAGCGGGAGGGTAGCAAGGGAGACCCAGTACTTC. The V gene is TRBV28, the J gene TRBJ2-5; 14 nucleotides match TRBD2. The length of the CDR3 is 17 residues. CDR1 and CDR2 (germline): MDHEN, SYDVKM. V shed 3 bases and J 5 bases; nucleotides not matched to a gene: 8.

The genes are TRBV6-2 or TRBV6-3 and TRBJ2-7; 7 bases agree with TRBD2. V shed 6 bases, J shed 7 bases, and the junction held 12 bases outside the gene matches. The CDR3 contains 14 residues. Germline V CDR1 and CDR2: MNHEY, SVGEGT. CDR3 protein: CASSTISGIPEQYF. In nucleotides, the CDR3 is TGTGCCAGCAGCACTATCAGCGGGATCCCGGAGCAGTACTTC.

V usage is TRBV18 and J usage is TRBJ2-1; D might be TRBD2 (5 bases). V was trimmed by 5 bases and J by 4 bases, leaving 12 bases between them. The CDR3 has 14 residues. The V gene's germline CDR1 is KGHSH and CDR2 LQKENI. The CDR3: CASSKDSYYNEQFF. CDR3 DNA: TGTGCCAGCTCAAAGGACTCATATTACAATGAGCAGTTCTTC.

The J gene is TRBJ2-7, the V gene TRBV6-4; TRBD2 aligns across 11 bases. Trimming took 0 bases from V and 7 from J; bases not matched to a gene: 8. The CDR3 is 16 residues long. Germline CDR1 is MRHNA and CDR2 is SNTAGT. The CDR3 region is CASSDSVAGGPSEQYF. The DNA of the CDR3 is TGTGCCAGCAGTGACTCGGTAGCGGGAGGGCCCTCGGAGCAGTACTTC.

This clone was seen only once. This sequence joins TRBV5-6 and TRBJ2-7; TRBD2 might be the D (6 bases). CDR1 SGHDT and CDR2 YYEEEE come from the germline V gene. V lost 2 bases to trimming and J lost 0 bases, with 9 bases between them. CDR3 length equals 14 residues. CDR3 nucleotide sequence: TGTGCCAGCAGCTTCCTAGCGTCCTCCTACGAGCAGTACTTC. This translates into CASSFLASSYEQYF.

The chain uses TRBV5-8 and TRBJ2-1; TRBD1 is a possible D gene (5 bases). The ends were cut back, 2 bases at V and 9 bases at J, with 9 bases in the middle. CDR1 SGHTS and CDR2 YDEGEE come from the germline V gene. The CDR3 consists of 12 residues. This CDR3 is CASSLTRGEQFF. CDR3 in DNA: TGTGCCAGCAGCTTAACAAGGGGTGAGCAGTTCTTC.

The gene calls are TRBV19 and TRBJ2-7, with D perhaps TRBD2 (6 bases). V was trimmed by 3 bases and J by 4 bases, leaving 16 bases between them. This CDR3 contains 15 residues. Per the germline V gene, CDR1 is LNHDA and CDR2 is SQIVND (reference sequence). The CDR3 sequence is CASSIAPGLSYEQYF. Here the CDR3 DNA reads TGTGCCAGTAGTATCGCTCCGGGACTTTCATACGAGCAGTACTTC.

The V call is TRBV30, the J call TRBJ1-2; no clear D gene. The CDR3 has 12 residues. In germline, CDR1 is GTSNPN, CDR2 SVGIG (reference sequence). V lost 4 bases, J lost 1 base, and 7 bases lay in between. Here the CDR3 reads CAWKSLNYGYTF. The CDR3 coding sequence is TGTGCCTGGAAGAGCCTTAACTATGGCTACACCTTC.

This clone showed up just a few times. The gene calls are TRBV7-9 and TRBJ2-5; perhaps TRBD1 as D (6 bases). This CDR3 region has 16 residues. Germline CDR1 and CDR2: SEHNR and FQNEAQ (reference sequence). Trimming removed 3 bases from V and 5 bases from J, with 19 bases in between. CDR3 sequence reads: CASSLGSGPGEETQYF. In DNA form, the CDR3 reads TGTGCCAGCAGCTTGGGTTCGGGCCCAGGGGAGGAGACCCAGTACTTC.

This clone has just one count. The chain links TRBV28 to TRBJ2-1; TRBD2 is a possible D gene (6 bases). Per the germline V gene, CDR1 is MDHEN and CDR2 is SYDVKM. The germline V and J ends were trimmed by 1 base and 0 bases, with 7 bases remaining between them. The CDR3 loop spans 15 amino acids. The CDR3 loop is CASSLYGSSYNEQFF. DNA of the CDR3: TGTGCCAGCAGTTTATACGGGAGCTCCTACAATGAGCAGTTCTTC. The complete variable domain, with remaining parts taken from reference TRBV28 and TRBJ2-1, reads DVKVTQSSRYLVKRTGEKVFLECVQDMDHENMFWYRQDPGLGLRLIYFSYDVKMKEKGDIPEGYSVSREKKERFSLILESASTNQTSMYLCASSLYGSSYNEQFFGPGTRLTVL.

The DNA for the CDR3 is TGTGCCAGCAGCCTGGGACAGGGACGTGGCTACACCTTC. Its protein is CASSLGQGRGYTF. J is TRBJ1-2 and V is TRBV5-4; the match to TRBD1 covers 9 bases. The CDR3 length is 13 residues. With 4 bases clipped from V and 7 bases from J, the junction kept 5 bases outside the gene matches. The V gene's germline CDR1 is SGHNT and CDR2 YYREEE (reference sequence).

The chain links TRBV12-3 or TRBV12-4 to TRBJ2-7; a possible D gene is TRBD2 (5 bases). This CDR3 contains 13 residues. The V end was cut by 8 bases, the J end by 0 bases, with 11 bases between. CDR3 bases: TGTGCCAGCGGAGCGGACCCCTCCTACGAGCAGTACTTC. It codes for CASGADPSYEQYF.

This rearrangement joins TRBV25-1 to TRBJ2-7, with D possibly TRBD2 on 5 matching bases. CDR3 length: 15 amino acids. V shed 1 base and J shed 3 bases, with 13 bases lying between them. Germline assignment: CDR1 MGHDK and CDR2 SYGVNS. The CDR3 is CASSELGATDYEQYF. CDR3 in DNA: TGTGCCAGCAGTGAATTGGGAGCGACCGACTACGAGCAGTACTTC.

The CDR3 sequence is CASSPGQGKETQYF. The CDR3 nucleotides read TGCGCCAGCAGCCCTGGACAGGGTAAAGAGACCCAGTACTTC. The rearrangement links TRBV5-1 to TRBJ2-5, with 8 positions matching TRBD1. J gave up 3 bases and V 4 bases, and 5 bases lay outside the gene matches. Germline V gives CDR1 SGHRS, CDR2 YFSETQ. This CDR3 is built from 14 residues.

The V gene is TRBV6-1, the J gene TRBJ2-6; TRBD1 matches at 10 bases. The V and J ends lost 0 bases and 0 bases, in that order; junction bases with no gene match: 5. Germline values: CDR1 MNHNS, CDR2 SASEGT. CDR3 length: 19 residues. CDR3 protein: CASSEAGQGIPSGANVLTF. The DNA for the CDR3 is TGTGCCAGCAGTGAAGCGGGACAGGGGATTCCCTCTGGGGCCAACGTCCTGACTTTC.

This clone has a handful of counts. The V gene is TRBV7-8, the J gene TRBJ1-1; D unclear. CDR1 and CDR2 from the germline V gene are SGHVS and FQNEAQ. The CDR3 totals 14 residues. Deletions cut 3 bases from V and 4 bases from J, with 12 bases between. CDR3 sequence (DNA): TGTGCCAGCAGCTTTCAAGGCGGCGGCACTGAAGCTTTCTTT. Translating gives CASSFQGGGTEAFF. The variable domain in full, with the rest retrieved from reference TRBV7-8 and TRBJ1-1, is GAGVSQSPRYKVAKRGQDVALRCDPISGHVSLFWYQQALGQGPEFLTYFQNEAQLDKSGLPSDRFFAERPEGSVSTLKIQRTQQEDSAVYLCASSFQGGGTEAFFGQGTRLTVV.

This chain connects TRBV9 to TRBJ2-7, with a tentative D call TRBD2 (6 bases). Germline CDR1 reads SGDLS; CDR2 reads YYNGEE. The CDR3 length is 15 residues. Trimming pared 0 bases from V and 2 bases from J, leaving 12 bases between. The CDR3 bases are TGTGCCAGCAGCGTAGACGGTAGCGGAGCCTACGAGCAGTACTTC. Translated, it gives CASSVDGSGAYEQYF.

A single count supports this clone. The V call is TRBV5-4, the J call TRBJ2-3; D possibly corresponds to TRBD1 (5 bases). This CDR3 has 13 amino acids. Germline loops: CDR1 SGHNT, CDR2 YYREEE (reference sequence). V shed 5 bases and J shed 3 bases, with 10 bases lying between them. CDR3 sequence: CASSGQGTDTQYF. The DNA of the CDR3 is TGTGCCAGCAGTGGGCAGGGAACAGATACGCAGTATTTT.

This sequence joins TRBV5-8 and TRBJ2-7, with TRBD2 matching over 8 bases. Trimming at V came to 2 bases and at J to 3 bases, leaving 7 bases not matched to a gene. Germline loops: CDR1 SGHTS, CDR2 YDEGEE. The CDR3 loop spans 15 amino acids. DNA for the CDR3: TGTGCCAGCAGCTTAGCGGGGGACATACTCTACGAGCAGTACTTC. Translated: CASSLAGDILYEQYF.